The rows below give T cell receptor beta chains drawn from one sample of a study of T-cell memory formation after mild COVID-19. TCRdb used MiXCR to reprocess the 5' RACE reads, holding one entry per CDR3 protein. The data contain fewer than 250,000 distinct CDR3 sequences, approximately 15% of them seen just once; the ten biggest clones take up less than 2.5%. Sequencing used PBMCs or a T cell subset sorted from them (not recorded which). These receptors were collected from an adult woman who had mild COVID-19 (a few samples of this study predate the infection). Cell type and time point are not known. Each CDR3 is given with its conserved first and last residue. The D gene is left open where the match is weak. Size is stated for part of the rows, as once, few or many counts, or as a class when the clone is expanded.

v_call: TRBV19
clone_size: -
j_call: TRBJ1-1
d_call: -
cdr3_nt: TGTGCCAGTAGTATCGATAGGCTGAACACTGAAGCTTTCTTT
cdr3_aa: CASSIDRLNTEAFF

v_call: TRBV28
clone_size: -
j_call: TRBJ1-2
d_call: -
cdr3_nt: TGTGCCAGCACTCGGATTGGATCCGTCAGGGCCAGCTATGGCTACACCTTC
cdr3_aa: CASTRIGSVRASYGYTF

v_call: TRBV5-1
clone_size: -
j_call: TRBJ1-1
d_call: -
cdr3_nt: TGCGCCAGCAGCTTGGACCTACAGCCAAACACTGAAGCTTTCTTT
cdr3_aa: CASSLDLQPNTEAFF

v_call: TRBV2
clone_size: -
j_call: TRBJ1-1
d_call: TRBD1
cdr3_nt: TGTGCCAGCCCTCGCCCAGGGACAGGGGGCGCAGCAAGACGGACTGAAGCTTTCTTT
cdr3_aa: CASPRPGTGGAARRTEAFF

v_call: TRBV29-1
clone_size: many
j_call: TRBJ1-3
d_call: -
cdr3_nt: TGCAGCGTTGAACCCGCACAGGGAACTGGAAACACCATATATTTT
cdr3_aa: CSVEPAQGTGNTIYF

v_call: TRBV5-1
clone_size: many
j_call: TRBJ2-2
d_call: TRBD2
cdr3_nt: TGCGCCAGCAGCACACTAGCGGGAGGAAACACCGGGGAGCTGTTTTTT
cdr3_aa: CASSTLAGGNTGELFF

v_call: TRBV2
clone_size: -
j_call: TRBJ2-3
d_call: TRBD2
cdr3_nt: TGTGCCAGCAGTGAACTCACCGGGGGGGGAAATACGCAGTATTTT
cdr3_aa: CASSELTGGGNTQYF

v_call: TRBV5-1
clone_size: many
j_call: TRBJ2-5
d_call: -
cdr3_nt: TGCGCCAGCAGCCGGCAAGGCGGGGAAGGAGAGACCCAGTACTTC
cdr3_aa: CASSRQGGEGETQYF

v_call: TRBV5-1
clone_size: few
j_call: TRBJ2-2
d_call: -
cdr3_nt: TGCGCCAGCAGCCCCCGGGACCCTTGGGGGGAGCTGTTTTTT
cdr3_aa: CASSPRDPWGELFF

v_call: TRBV5-1
clone_size: many
j_call: TRBJ2-1
d_call: TRBD2
cdr3_nt: TGCGCCAGCAGCCGGTCTGTAGGGCGGGGGGAGCAGTTCTTC
cdr3_aa: CASSRSVGRGEQFF

v_call: TRBV4-3
clone_size: -
j_call: TRBJ2-5
d_call: -
cdr3_nt: TGCGCCAGCAGCCAAGATTCTAAAGGGTGGGAGACCCAGTACTTC
cdr3_aa: CASSQDSKGWETQYF

v_call: TRBV19
clone_size: once
j_call: TRBJ2-2
d_call: -
cdr3_nt: TGTGCCAGTAGTATGGCGGGAACGAACACCGGGGAGCTGTTTTTT
cdr3_aa: CASSMAGTNTGELFF

v_call: TRBV29-1
clone_size: few
j_call: TRBJ1-5
d_call: TRBD1
cdr3_nt: TGCAGCGTTGACGAGACAGGGGGCGGTCAGCCCCAGCATTTT
cdr3_aa: CSVDETGGGQPQHF

v_call: TRBV6-5
clone_size: -
j_call: TRBJ1-4
d_call: -
cdr3_nt: TGTGCCAGCAGTTATGGGCTTAATGAAAAACTGTTTTTT
cdr3_aa: CASSYGLNEKLFF

v_call: TRBV6-1
clone_size: many
j_call: TRBJ2-7
d_call: -
cdr3_nt: TGTGCCAGCAGTGTCCTAGCCGCCTACGAGCAGTACTTC
cdr3_aa: CASSVLAAYEQYF

v_call: TRBV3-1
clone_size: few
j_call: TRBJ2-7
d_call: TRBD2
cdr3_nt: TGTGCCAGCAGCCCTTCACTAGCGGGGCTCTACGAGCAGTACTTC
cdr3_aa: CASSPSLAGLYEQYF

v_call: TRBV15
clone_size: -
j_call: TRBJ1-4
d_call: TRBD1
cdr3_nt: TGTGCCACCAGCAGAGAACAGGGGAGGGGTGAAAAACTGTTTTTT
cdr3_aa: CATSREQGRGEKLFF

v_call: TRBV7-9
clone_size: -
j_call: TRBJ1-1
d_call: TRBD1
cdr3_nt: TGTGCCAGCAGCTTAGGGGGGACAGGGGAAACTGAAGCTTTCTTT
cdr3_aa: CASSLGGTGETEAFF

v_call: TRBV9
clone_size: -
j_call: TRBJ1-5
d_call: -
cdr3_nt: TGTGCCAGCAGCGTGAAAGGGACCGATCAGCCCCAGCATTTT
cdr3_aa: CASSVKGTDQPQHF

v_call: TRBV5-1
clone_size: -
j_call: TRBJ2-3
d_call: -
cdr3_nt: TGCGCCAGCAGCCTGACTTTAGATACGCAGTATTTT
cdr3_aa: CASSLTLDTQYF

v_call: TRBV29-1
clone_size: few
j_call: TRBJ1-1
d_call: -
cdr3_nt: TGCAGCGCTAATACAGGGAGGGTAACTGAAGCTTTCTTT
cdr3_aa: CSANTGRVTEAFF

v_call: TRBV14
clone_size: few
j_call: TRBJ1-1
d_call: TRBD1
cdr3_nt: TGTGCCAGCAGCCAAGATTGGACAGGGACGGCTTTCTTT
cdr3_aa: CASSQDWTGTAFF

v_call: TRBV15
clone_size: few
j_call: TRBJ2-2
d_call: TRBD1
cdr3_nt: TGTGCCACCAGCAGTCCCAGGACAGGACTGAGGACCGGGGAGCTGTTTTTT
cdr3_aa: CATSSPRTGLRTGELFF

v_call: TRBV18
clone_size: -
j_call: TRBJ2-1
d_call: TRBD2
cdr3_nt: TGTGCCAGCTCACGAGGGACTAGCGATGAGCAGTTCTTC
cdr3_aa: CASSRGTSDEQFF

v_call: TRBV20-1
clone_size: -
j_call: TRBJ2-3
d_call: -
cdr3_nt: TGCAGTGCTAAGGGGGGGGCTTCCCCCCGGGATACGCAGTATTTT
cdr3_aa: CSAKGGASPRDTQYF

v_call: TRBV5-1
clone_size: few
j_call: TRBJ1-6
d_call: TRBD1
cdr3_nt: TGCGCCAGCAGCTCCGGGACAGGCAATGATTCACCCCTCCACTTT
cdr3_aa: CASSSGTGNDSPLHF

v_call: TRBV2
clone_size: few
j_call: TRBJ1-5
d_call: TRBD1
cdr3_nt: TGTGCCAGCAGGCTTACCGGGACAGGGGTCGGGCAGCCCCAGCATTTT
cdr3_aa: CASRLTGTGVGQPQHF

v_call: TRBV5-1
clone_size: few
j_call: TRBJ1-2
d_call: TRBD1
cdr3_nt: TGCGCCAGCAGCGAGGGACAGGGGCGTCTTAGTGGCTACACCTTC
cdr3_aa: CASSEGQGRLSGYTF

v_call: TRBV5-1
clone_size: few
j_call: TRBJ2-5
d_call: -
cdr3_nt: TGCGCCAGCAGCTTCCGGGACGTCCAAGAGACCCAGTACTTC
cdr3_aa: CASSFRDVQETQYF

v_call: TRBV27
clone_size: -
j_call: TRBJ1-6
d_call: TRBD1
cdr3_nt: TGTGCCAGCAGTGGGGACCCGGGAGGGGGCTCACCCCTCCACTTT
cdr3_aa: CASSGDPGGGSPLHF

v_call: TRBV9
clone_size: -
j_call: TRBJ2-2
d_call: TRBD2
cdr3_nt: TGTGCCAGCAGCGCCAAACACGGACTAGCGGGCTACACCGGGGAGCTGTTTTTT
cdr3_aa: CASSAKHGLAGYTGELFF

v_call: TRBV12-3/TRBV12-4
clone_size: -
j_call: TRBJ1-5
d_call: -
cdr3_nt: TGTGCCAGCAGTTTAGCGCGTGGGGGGCCCGATCAGCCCCAGCATTTT
cdr3_aa: CASSLARGGPDQPQHF

v_call: TRBV24-1
clone_size: many
j_call: TRBJ1-4
d_call: TRBD1
cdr3_nt: TGTGCCACCAGTGTAGGGGGCGGGACGGCGAATGAAAAACTGTTTTTT
cdr3_aa: CATSVGGGTANEKLFF

v_call: TRBV7-2
clone_size: -
j_call: TRBJ1-5
d_call: -
cdr3_nt: TGTGCCAGCAGCCCCGAGGTGGGACGGCAGCCCCAGCATTTT
cdr3_aa: CASSPEVGRQPQHF

v_call: TRBV27
clone_size: -
j_call: TRBJ1-5
d_call: -
cdr3_nt: TGTGCCAGCAGTTTAGGGAGGGCTTACGGTCAGCCCCAGCATTTT
cdr3_aa: CASSLGRAYGQPQHF

v_call: TRBV4-3
clone_size: -
j_call: TRBJ1-3
d_call: -
cdr3_nt: TGCGCCAGCAGCTCCCACGCCTCGGATGGAAACACCATATATTTT
cdr3_aa: CASSSHASDGNTIYF

v_call: TRBV23-1
clone_size: -
j_call: TRBJ2-1
d_call: -
cdr3_nt: TGCGCCAGCAGCCGGTGGGGTAAAGGATCCTACAATGAGCAGTTCTTC
cdr3_aa: CASSRWGKGSYNEQFF

v_call: TRBV7-9
clone_size: few
j_call: TRBJ2-5
d_call: TRBD2
cdr3_nt: TGTGCCAGCAGCTTAGGACTAGCGGGAGGGTCGGAGACCCAGTACTTC
cdr3_aa: CASSLGLAGGSETQYF

v_call: TRBV5-1
clone_size: few
j_call: TRBJ2-4
d_call: -
cdr3_nt: TGCGCCAGCAGCTGGCGAGGCGGGGCTGGGGCCCACTCATCTGCATTAAACATTCAGTACTTC
cdr3_aa: CASSWRGGAGAHSSALNIQYF

v_call: TRBV20-1
clone_size: few
j_call: TRBJ1-2
d_call: -
cdr3_nt: TGCAGTGCCTCCTTTCGGGGGACAAGGGGCTACACCTTC
cdr3_aa: CSASFRGTRGYTF

v_call: TRBV20-1
clone_size: -
j_call: TRBJ1-2
d_call: -
cdr3_nt: TGCAGTGCTAGCTTATTGAACCATGGCTACACCTTC
cdr3_aa: CSASLLNHGYTF

v_call: TRBV5-6
clone_size: -
j_call: TRBJ2-3
d_call: TRBD2
cdr3_nt: TGTGCCAGCAGCTTGGGTGTCGGACTAGACACAGATACGCAGTATTTT
cdr3_aa: CASSLGVGLDTDTQYF

v_call: TRBV4-3
clone_size: -
j_call: TRBJ2-3
d_call: -
cdr3_nt: TGCGCCAGCAGCCAAGAAAAAGCCTCCTTCGGCACAGATACGCAGTATTTT
cdr3_aa: CASSQEKASFGTDTQYF

v_call: TRBV21-1
clone_size: -
j_call: TRBJ1-5
d_call: -
cdr3_nt: TGTGCCAGCAGCAATTCCGCAGGGGGCTTTCAGCCCCAGCATTTT
cdr3_aa: CASSNSAGGFQPQHF

v_call: TRBV30
clone_size: many
j_call: TRBJ2-5
d_call: TRBD1
cdr3_nt: TGTGCCTGGAGTCCAAAGGACAGGGTCCAGTACTTC
cdr3_aa: CAWSPKDRVQYF

v_call: TRBV7-2
clone_size: many
j_call: TRBJ2-7
d_call: TRBD1
cdr3_nt: TGTGCCAGCAGCTTAGCGGCTCTACAGGGGTGGTACGAGCAGTACTTC
cdr3_aa: CASSLAALQGWYEQYF

v_call: TRBV4-1
clone_size: -
j_call: TRBJ2-3
d_call: -
cdr3_nt: TGCGCCAGCTCCCGGGGGCATAGCACAGATACGCAGTATTTT
cdr3_aa: CASSRGHSTDTQYF

v_call: TRBV7-2
clone_size: -
j_call: TRBJ1-1
d_call: -
cdr3_nt: TGTGCCAGCAGCTTCATCCTATGGACTGAAGCTTTCTTT
cdr3_aa: CASSFILWTEAFF

v_call: TRBV5-1
clone_size: few
j_call: TRBJ2-1
d_call: -
cdr3_nt: TGCGCCAGCAGCTTTAGTGAAACTCCCTACAATGAGCAGTTCTTC
cdr3_aa: CASSFSETPYNEQFF

v_call: TRBV7-8
clone_size: -
j_call: TRBJ2-6
d_call: -
cdr3_nt: TGTGCCAGCAGCCCAGTAGGTGGGGCCAACGTCCTGACTTTC
cdr3_aa: CASSPVGGANVLTF

v_call: TRBV7-2
clone_size: -
j_call: TRBJ2-7
d_call: TRBD2
cdr3_nt: TGTGCCAGCAGCTTCCTCGGGCTAGCGGGAGTTTACGAGCAGTACTTC
cdr3_aa: CASSFLGLAGVYEQYF

v_call: TRBV5-1
clone_size: -
j_call: TRBJ2-3
d_call: -
cdr3_nt: TGCGCCAGCAGCTTGGGAAACAACTGGGATACGCAGTATTTT
cdr3_aa: CASSLGNNWDTQYF

v_call: TRBV2
clone_size: -
j_call: TRBJ1-2
d_call: -
cdr3_nt: TGTGCCAGCAGTGCGAGAGCATATGGCTACACCTTC
cdr3_aa: CASSARAYGYTF